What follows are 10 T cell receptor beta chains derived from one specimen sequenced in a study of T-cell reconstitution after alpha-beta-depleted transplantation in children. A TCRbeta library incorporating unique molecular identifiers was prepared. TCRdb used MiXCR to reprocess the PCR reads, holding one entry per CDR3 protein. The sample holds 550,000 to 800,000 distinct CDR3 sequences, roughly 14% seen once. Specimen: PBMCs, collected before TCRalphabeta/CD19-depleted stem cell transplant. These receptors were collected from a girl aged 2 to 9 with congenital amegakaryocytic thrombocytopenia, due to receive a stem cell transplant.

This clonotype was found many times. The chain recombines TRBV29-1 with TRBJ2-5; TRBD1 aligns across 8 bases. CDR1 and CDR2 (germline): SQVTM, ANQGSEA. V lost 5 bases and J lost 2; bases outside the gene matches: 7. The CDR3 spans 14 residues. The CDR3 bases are TGCAGCGTTAACGGGGGACAGGCTCAAGAGACCCAGTACTTC. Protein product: CSVNGGQAQETQYF.

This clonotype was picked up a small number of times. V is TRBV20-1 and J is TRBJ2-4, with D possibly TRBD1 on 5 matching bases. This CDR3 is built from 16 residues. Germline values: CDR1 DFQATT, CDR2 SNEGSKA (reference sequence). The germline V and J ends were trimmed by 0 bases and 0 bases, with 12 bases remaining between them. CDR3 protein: CSAREYRSKAKNIQYF. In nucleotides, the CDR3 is TGCAGTGCTAGAGAATACAGGTCAAAAGCCAAAAACATTCAGTACTTC.

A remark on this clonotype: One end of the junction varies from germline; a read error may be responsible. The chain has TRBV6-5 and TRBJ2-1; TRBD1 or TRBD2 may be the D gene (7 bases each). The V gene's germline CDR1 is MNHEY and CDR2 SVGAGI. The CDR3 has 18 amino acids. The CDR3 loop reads CASSYQGGAGHFYNEQLF. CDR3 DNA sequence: TGTGCCAGCAGTTACCAGGGGGGGGCGGGACACTTCTACAATGAGCAGCTCTTC.

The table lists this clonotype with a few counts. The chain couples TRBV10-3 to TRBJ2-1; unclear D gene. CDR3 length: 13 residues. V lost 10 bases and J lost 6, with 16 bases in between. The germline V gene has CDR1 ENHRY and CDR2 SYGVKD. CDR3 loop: CATGPPSGNEQFF. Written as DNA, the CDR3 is TGTGCCACCGGGCCCCCGAGTGGCAATGAGCAGTTCTTC.

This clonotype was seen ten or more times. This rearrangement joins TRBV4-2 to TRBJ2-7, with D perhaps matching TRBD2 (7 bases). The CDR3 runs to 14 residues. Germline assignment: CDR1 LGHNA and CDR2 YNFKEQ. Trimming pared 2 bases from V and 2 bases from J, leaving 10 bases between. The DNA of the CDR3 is TGTGCCAGCAGCCAAAGCGGGACAACCTACGAGCAGTACTTC. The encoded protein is CASSQSGTTYEQYF.

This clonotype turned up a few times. The CDR3 nucleotides read TGTGCCAGCAGCTTAGAGGGACGGGACACTTTTTCAACTAATGAAAAACTGTTTTTT. It yields the protein CASSLEGRDTFSTNEKLFF. The J gene is TRBJ1-4, the V gene TRBV7-8, with a weak D call TRBD1 (6 bases). Germline CDR1 and CDR2: SGHVS and FQNEAQ. The germline V and J ends were trimmed by 1 base and 0 bases, with 18 bases remaining between them. This CDR3 is 19 amino acids long.

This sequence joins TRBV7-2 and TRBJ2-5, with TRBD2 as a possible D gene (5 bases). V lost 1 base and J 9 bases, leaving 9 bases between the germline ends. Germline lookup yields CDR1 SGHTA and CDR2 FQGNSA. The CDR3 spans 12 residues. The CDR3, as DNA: TGTGCCAGCAGCTTAGTCTGGGAGTCCCAGTACTTC. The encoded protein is CASSLVWESQYF.

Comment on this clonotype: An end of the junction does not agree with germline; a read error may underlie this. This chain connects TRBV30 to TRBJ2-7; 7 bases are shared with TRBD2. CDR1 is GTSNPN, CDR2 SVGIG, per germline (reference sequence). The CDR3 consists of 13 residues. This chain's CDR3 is CAWIHLPPGLPTF. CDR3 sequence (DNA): TGTGCCTGGATCCATCTGCCCCCGGGACTACCAACCTTC.

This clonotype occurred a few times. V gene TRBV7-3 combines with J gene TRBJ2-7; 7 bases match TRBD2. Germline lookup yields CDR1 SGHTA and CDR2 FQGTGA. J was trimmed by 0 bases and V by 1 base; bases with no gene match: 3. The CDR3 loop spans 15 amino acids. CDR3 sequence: CASSLRAGDSYEQYF. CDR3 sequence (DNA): TGTGCCAGCAGCTTAAGGGCGGGAGACTCCTACGAGCAGTACTTC.

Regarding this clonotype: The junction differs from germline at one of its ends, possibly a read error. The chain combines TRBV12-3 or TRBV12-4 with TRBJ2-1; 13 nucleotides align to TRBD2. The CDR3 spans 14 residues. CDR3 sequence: CASSSGTSGNGQFF. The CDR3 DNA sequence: TGTGCCAGCAGCTCCGGGACTAGCGGGAATGGGCAGTTCTTC.